The T cell receptor (beta chain) described here comes from a study of cytomegalovirus exposure and HLA in healthy donors. PCR amplification relied on 60 Vbeta primers (plus 13 Jbeta primers). Clones were sequenced by immunoSEQ multiplex PCR, and TCRdb holds only the in-frame ones, with some missing. The sample has 100,000 to 150,000 clones; roughly 69% are singletons. The V end was cut by 6 bases, the J end by 1 base, with 9 bases between. Germline CDR1 and CDR2: MDHEN and SYDVKM. The CDR3 is made up of 13 amino acids. This TCR came from a human donor in good health. V is TRBV28 and J is TRBJ1-1; a weak D match, TRBD1 (5 bases). The sample was PBMCs. As DNA, the CDR3 is TGTGCCAGCAGATATGACAGGAACACTGAAGCTTTCTTT. This sequence encodes CASRYDRNTEAFF.